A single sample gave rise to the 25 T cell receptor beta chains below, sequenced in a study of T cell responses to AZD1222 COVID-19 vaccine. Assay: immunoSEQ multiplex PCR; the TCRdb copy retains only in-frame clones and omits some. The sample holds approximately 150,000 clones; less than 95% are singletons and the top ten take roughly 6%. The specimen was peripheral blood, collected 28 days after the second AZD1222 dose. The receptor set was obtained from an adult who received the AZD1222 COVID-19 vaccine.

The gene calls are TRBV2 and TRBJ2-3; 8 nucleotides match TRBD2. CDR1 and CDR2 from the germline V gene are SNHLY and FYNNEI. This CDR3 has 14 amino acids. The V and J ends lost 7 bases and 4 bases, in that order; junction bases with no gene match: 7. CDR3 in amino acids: CASKKREFADTQYF. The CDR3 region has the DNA TGTGCCAGCAAAAAGCGGGAGTTCGCAGATACGCAGTATTTT.

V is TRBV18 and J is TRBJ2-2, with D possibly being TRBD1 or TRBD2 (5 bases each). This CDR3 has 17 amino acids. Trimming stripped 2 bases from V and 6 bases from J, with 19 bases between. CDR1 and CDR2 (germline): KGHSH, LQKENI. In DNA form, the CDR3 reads TGTGCCAGCTCACCAACTGAGGGGATGTCGTCACCCGGGGAGCTGTTTTTT. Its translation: CASSPTEGMSSPGELFF.

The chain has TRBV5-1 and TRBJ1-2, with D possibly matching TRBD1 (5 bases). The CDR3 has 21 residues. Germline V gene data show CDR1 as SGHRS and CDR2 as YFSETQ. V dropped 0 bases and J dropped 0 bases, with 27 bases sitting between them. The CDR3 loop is CASSLGPGPAFGATTNYGYTF. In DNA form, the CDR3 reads TGCGCCAGCAGCTTGGGGCCCGGGCCAGCTTTTGGGGCCACTACTAACTATGGCTACACCTTC.

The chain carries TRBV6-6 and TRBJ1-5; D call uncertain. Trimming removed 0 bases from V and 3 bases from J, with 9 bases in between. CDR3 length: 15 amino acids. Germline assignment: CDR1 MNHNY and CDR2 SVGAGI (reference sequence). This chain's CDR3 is CASSYSPGNNQPQHF. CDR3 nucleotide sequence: TGTGCCAGCAGTTACTCCCCGGGGAACAATCAGCCCCAGCATTTT.

The CDR3, as DNA: TGTGCCAGCAGTTACGCACTTACAGGGGGAACTGAAGCTTTCTTT. Its protein is CASSYALTGGTEAFF. The rearrangement uses TRBV6-2 or TRBV6-3 and TRBJ1-1; 8 bases map to TRBD1. The CDR3 is 15 residues long. The V and J ends lost 2 bases and 5 bases, in that order; junction bases with no gene match: 7. The germline V gene has CDR1 MNHEY and CDR2 SVGEGT.

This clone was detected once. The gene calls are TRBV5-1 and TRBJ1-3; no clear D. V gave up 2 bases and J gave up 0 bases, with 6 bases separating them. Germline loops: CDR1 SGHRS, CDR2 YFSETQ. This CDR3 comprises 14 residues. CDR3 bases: TGCGCCAGCAGCTTTTCGGACTCTGGAAACACCATATATTTT. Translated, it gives CASSFSDSGNTIYF.

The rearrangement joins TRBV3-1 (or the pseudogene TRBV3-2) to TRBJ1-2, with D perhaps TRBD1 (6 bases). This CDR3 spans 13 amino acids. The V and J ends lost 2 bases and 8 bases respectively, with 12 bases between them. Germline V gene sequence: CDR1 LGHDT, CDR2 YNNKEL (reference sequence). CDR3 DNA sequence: TGTGCCAGCAGCCAACGAACAGGGCGGGGCTACACCTTC. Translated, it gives CASSQRTGRGYTF.

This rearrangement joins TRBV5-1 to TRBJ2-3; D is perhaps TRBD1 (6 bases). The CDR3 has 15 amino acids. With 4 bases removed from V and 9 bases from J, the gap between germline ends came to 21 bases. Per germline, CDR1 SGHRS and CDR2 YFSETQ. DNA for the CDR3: TGCGCCAGCAGCACAGGGCTTCCTGGGTATGAGACGCAGTATTTT. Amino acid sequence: CASSTGLPGYETQYF.

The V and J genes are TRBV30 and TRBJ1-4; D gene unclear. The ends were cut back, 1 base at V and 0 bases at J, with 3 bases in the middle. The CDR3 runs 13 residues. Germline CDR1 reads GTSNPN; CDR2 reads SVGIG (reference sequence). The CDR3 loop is CAWSGATNEKLFF. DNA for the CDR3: TGTGCCTGGAGTGGTGCAACTAATGAAAAACTGTTTTTT. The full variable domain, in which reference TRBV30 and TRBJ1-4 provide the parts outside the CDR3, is SQTIHQWPATLVQPVGSPLSLECTVEGTSNPNLYWYRQAAGRGLQLLFYSVGIGQISSEVPQNLSASRPQDRQFILSSKKLLLSDSGFYLCAWSGATNEKLFFGSGTQLSVL.

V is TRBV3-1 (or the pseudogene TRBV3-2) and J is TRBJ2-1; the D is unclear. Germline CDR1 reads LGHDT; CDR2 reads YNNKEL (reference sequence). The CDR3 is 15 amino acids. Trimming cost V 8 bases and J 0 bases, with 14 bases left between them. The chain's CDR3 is CASSLLGSSYNEQFF. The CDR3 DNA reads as TGTGCCAGCTCACTGCTGGGTAGCTCCTACAATGAGCAGTTCTTC.

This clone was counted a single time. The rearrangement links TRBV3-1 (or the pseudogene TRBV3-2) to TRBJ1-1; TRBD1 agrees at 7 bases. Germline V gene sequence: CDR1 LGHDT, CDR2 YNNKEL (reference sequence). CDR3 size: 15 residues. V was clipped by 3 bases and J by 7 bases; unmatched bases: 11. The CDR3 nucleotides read TGTGCCAGCAGCCACCGCGGGACAGCCACCTTTGAAGCTTTCTTT. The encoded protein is CASSHRGTATFEAFF.

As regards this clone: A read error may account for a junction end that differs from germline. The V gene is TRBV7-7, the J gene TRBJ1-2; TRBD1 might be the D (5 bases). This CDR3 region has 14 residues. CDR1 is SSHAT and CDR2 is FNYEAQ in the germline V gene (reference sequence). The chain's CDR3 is CASSLVVTEDGYTF. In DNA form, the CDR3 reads TGTGCTAGCAGCTTAGTTGTGACAGAGGATGGCTACACCTTC. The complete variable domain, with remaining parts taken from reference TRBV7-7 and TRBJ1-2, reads GAGVSQSPRYKVTKRGQDVTLRCDPISSHATLYWYQQALGQGPEFLTYFNYEAQPDKSGLPSDRFSAERPEGSISTLTIQRTEQRDSAMYRCASSLVVTEDGYTFGSGTRLTVV.

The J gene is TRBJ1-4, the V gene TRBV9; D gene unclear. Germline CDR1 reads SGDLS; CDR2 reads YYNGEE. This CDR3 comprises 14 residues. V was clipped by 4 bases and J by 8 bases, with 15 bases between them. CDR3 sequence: CASSRAEIGEKLFF. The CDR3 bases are TGTGCCAGCAGCCGGGCCGAGATTGGGGAAAAACTGTTTTTT.

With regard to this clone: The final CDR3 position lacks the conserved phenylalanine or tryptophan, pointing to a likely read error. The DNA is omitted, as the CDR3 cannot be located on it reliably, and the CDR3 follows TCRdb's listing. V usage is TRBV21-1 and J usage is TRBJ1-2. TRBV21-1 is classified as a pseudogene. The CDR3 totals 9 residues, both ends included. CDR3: CATPLVRAA.

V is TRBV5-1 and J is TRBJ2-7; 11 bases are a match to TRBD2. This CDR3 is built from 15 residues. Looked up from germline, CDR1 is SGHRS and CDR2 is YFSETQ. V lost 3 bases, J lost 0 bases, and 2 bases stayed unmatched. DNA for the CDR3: TGCGCCAGCAGCTCGACTAGCGGGATCTCCTACGAGCAGTACTTC. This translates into CASSSTSGISYEQYF.

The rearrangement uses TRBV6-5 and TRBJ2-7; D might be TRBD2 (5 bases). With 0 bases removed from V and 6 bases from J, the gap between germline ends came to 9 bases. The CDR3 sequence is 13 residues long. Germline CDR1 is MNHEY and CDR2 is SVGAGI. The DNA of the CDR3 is TGTGCCAGCAGTTACTCGGAGGTAGGCGAGCAGTACTTC. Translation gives CASSYSEVGEQYF.

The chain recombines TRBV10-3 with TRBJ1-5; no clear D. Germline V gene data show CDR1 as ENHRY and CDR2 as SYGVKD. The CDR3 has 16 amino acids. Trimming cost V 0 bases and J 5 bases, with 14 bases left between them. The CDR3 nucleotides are TGTGCCATCAGTGAGTCCCCGGGCCTAGGTTATCAGCCCCAGCATTTT. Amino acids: CAISESPGLGYQPQHF.

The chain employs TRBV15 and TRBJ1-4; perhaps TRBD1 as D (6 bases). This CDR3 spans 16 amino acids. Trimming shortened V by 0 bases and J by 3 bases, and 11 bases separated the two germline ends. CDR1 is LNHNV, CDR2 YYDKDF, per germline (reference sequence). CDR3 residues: CATSRDPRGANEKLFF. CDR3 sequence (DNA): TGTGCCACCAGCAGAGATCCCAGGGGTGCTAATGAAAAACTGTTTTTT.

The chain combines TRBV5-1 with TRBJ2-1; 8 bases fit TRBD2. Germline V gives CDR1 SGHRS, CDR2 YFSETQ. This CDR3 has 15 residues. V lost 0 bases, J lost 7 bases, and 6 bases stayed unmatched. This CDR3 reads CASSLVPGGRNEQFF. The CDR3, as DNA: TGCGCCAGCAGCTTGGTACCGGGGGGGCGTAATGAGCAGTTCTTC. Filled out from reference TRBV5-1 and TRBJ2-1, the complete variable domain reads KAGVTQTPRYLIKTRGQQVTLSCSPISGHRSVSWYQQTPGQGLQFLFEYFSETQRNKGNFPGRFSGRQFSNSRSEMNVSTLELGDSALYLCASSLVPGGRNEQFFGPGTRLTVL.

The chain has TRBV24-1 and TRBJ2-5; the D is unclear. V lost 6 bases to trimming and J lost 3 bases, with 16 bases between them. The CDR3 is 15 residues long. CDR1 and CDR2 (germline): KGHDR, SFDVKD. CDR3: CATSQGQVGKETQYF. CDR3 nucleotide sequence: TGTGCCACCAGTCAAGGGCAGGTAGGGAAAGAGACCCAGTACTTC.

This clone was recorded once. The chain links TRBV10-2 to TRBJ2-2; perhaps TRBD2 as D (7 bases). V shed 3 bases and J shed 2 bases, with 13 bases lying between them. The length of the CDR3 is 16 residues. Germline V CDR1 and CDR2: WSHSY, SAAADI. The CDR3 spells CASSELGGANTGELFF. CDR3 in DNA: TGCGCCAGCAGTGAATTGGGGGGGGCTAACACCGGGGAGCTGTTTTTT.

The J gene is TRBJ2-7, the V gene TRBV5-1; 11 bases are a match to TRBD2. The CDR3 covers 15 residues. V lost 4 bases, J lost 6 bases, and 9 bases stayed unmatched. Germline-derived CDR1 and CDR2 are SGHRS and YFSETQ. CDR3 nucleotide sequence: TGCGCCAGCAGCAACGGACTAGCGGGCACGGTCGAGCAGTACTTC. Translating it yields CASSNGLAGTVEQYF.

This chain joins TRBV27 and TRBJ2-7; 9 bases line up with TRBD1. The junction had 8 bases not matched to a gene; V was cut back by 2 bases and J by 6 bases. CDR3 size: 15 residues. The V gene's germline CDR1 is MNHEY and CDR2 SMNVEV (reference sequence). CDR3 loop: CASSLNTGQGLEQYF. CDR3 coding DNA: TGTGCCAGCAGTTTAAACACCGGACAGGGGCTCGAGCAGTACTTC.

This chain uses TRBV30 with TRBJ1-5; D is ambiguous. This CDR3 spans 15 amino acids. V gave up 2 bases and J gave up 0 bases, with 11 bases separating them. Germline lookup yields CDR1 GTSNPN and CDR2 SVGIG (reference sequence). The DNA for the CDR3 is TGTGCCTGGAGTCTAGGACCGTTTAGCAATCAGCCCCAGCATTTT. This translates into CAWSLGPFSNQPQHF. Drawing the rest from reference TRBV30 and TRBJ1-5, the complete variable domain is SQTIHQWPATLVQPVGSPLSLECTVEGTSNPNLYWYRQAAGRGLQLLFYSVGIGQISSEVPQNLSASRPQDRQFILSSKKLLLSDSGFYLCAWSLGPFSNQPQHFGDGTRLSIL.

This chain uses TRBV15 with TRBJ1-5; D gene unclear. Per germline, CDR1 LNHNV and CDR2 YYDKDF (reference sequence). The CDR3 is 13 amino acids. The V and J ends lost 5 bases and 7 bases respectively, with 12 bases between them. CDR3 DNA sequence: TGTGCCACCAGCCGAAGTGGGTTACAGCCCCAGCATTTT. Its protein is CATSRSGLQPQHF.